This TCR beta chain was retrieved from a study of blood T cell repertoires in COVID-19. TCRdb keeps only in-frame clones here, not all; method: immunoSEQ multiplex PCR. In the table there are about 52,000 clones, roughly 89% of which are singletons. Sequencing was done on a sample of peripheral blood. This receptor was taken from a man aged 55-75 years with active COVID-19.

The CDR3 here is CASSQGLAGPLYF. CDR3 coding DNA: TGTGCCAGCAGCCAAGGACTAGCGGGACCCCTGTACTTC. This sequence joins TRBV3-1 (or the pseudogene TRBV3-2) and TRBJ2-5; the match to TRBD2 covers 11 bases. CDR1 is LGHDT and CDR2 is YNNKEL in the germline V gene (reference sequence). The CDR3 length is 13 residues. V shed 1 base and J 13 bases; nucleotides not matched to a gene: 5.